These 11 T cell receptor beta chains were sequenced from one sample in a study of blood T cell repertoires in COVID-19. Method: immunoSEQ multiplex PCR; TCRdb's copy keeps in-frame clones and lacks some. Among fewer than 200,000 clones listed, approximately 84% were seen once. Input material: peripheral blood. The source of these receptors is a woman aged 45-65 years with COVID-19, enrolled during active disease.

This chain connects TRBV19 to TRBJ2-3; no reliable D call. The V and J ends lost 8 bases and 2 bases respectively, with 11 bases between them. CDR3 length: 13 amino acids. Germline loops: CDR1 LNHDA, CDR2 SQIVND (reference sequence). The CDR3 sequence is CASSVLFTDTQYF. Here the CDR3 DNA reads TGTGCCAGTTCTGTACTTTTCACAGATACGCAGTATTTT.

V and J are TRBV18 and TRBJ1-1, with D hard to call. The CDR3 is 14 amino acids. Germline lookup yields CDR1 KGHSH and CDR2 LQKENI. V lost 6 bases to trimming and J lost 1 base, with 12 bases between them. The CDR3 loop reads CASSLEVQNTEAFF. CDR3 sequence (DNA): TGTGCCAGCTCCCTTGAGGTCCAGAACACTGAAGCTTTCTTT.

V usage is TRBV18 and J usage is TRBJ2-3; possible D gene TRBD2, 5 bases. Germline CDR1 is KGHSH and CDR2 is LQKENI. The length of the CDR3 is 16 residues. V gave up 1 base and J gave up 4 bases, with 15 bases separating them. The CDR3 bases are TGTGCCAGCTCACCACAGCTTCCGGGGTCGGCAGATACGCAGTATTTT. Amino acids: CASSPQLPGSADTQYF.

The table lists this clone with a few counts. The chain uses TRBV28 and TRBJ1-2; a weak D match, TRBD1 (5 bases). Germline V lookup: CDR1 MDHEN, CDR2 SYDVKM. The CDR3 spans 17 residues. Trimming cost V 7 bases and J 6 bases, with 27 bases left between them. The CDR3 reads CASTTVGHPIARHGYTF. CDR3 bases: TGTGCCAGCACTACCGTAGGACACCCAATTGCCCGACATGGCTACACCTTC.

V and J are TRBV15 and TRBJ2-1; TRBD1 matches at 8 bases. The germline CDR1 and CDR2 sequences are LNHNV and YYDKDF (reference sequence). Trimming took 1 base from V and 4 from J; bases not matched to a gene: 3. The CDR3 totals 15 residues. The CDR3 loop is CATSRGQGAYNEQFF. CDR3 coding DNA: TGTGCCACCAGCAGAGGGCAGGGGGCATACAATGAGCAGTTCTTC.

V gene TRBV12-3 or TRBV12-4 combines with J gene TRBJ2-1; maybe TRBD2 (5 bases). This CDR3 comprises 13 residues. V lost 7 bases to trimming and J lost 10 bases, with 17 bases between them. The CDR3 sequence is CASTLPTSQEQFF. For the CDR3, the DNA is TGTGCCAGCACACTCCCTACTAGTCAGGAGCAGTTCTTC.

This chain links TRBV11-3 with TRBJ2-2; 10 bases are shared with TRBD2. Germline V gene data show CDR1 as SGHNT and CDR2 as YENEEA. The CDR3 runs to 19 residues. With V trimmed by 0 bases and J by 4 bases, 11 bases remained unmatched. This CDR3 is CASSLEYGFSGGITGELFF. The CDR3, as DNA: TGTGCCAGCAGCTTAGAGTATGGCTTTAGCGGGGGGATCACCGGGGAGCTGTTTTTT. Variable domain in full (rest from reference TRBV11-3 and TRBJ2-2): EAGVVQSPRYKIIEKKQPVAFWCNPISGHNTLYWYLQNLGQGPELLIRYENEEAVDDSQLPKDRFSAERLKGVDSTLKIQPAELGDSAVYLCASSLEYGFSGGITGELFFGEGSRLTVL.

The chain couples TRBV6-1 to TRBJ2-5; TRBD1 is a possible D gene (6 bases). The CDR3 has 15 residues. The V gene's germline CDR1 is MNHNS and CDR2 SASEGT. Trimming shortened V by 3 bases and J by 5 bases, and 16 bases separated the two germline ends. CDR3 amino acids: CASSDRTVGKETQYF. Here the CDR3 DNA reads TGTGCCAGCAGTGACCGGACAGTCGGCAAGGAGACCCAGTACTTC.

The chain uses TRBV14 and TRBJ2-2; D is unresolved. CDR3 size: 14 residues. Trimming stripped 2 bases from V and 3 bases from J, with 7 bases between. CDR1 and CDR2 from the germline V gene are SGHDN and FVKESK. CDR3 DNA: TGTGCCAGCAGCCAACAAACTTACACCGGGGAGCTGTTTTTT. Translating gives CASSQQTYTGELFF. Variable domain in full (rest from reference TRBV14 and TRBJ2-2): EAGVTQFPSHSVIEKGQTVTLRCDPISGHDNLYWYRRVMGKEIKFLLHFVKESKQDESGMPNNRFLAERTGGTYSTLKVQPAELEDSGVYFCASSQQTYTGELFFGEGSRLTVL.

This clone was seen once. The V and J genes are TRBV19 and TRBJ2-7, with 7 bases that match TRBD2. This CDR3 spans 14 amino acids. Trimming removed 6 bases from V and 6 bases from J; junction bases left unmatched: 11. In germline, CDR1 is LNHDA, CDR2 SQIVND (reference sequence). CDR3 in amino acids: CASSPIAGGIEQYF. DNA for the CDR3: TGTGCCAGTAGCCCAATAGCGGGCGGTATCGAGCAGTACTTC.

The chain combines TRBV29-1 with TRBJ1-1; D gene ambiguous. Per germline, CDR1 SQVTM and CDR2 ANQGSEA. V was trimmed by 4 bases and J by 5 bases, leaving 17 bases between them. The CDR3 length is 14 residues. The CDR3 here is CSVAGLGGGTEAFF. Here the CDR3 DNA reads TGCAGCGTTGCGGGGTTGGGTGGAGGGACTGAAGCTTTCTTT.